This T cell receptor (beta chain) was recovered during a study of shared clonotypes between healthy human individuals. Germline lookup yields CDR1 SEHNR and CDR2 FQNEAQ (reference sequence). This CDR3 is 17 amino acids long. On this clone: Its antigen remains unknown. One end of the junction does not line up with germline, which may come from a read error.

The donors, healthy adults who were HIV-negative, had experienced no recent acute infections or vaccinations. Study-level points and caveats: Apart from blood, nothing was sampled; tissue repertoires likely differ.

Sequencing was at deep level. Libraries were prepared by immunoSEQ multiplex PCR; TCRdb keeps only in-frame clonotypes and omits some of them. Of around 480,000 clones detected, 75% to 80% appear once; the ten largest clones hold roughly an eighth. Input material: PBMCs. This TCR was sampled from a woman aged 35 to 49 in good health. Some clones in this sample may be carry-over from other donors' samples. The V and J genes are TRBV7-9 and TRBJ2-7; TRBD2 matches 10 bases. The CDR3 DNA reads as TGTGCCAGCAGTTTAGGGCTAGCGGGAGAACCGCCCTACGAGCAGTACTTC. It specifies CASSLGLAGEPPYEQYF.